These T cell receptor beta chains were read from a single sample in a study of control samples from healthy donors and cancer patients. Data came from immunoSEQ multiplex PCR; TCRdb stores just in-frame clones and leaves some out. Here the sample spans about 100,000 clones, approximately 84% being singletons. The sample comprised blood. Receptors were obtained from a woman aged 45-60 years in good health. Both conserved end residues are part of each CDR3. A D gene is named only where the DNA matches it firmly. The listing skips clone size in some rows; elsewhere it reads once, few, many or a size class.

d_call	clone_size	v_call	j_call	cdr3_nt	cdr3_aa
.	few	TRBV5-4	TRBJ1-5	TGTGCCAGCAGCCACCAGCCGCATCAGCCCCAGCATTTT	CASSHQPHQPQHF
.	few	TRBV19	TRBJ2-3	TGTGCCAGTAGTTTGCAAACAGGGAAAGATACGCAGTATTTT	CASSLQTGKDTQYF
TRBD1	.	TRBV11-1	TRBJ2-7	TGTGCCAGCAGTAGACAGGGAATGGGCTACGAGCAGTACTTC	CASSRQGMGYEQYF
TRBD2	once	TRBV6-1	TRBJ2-4	TGTGCCAGCAGTGAAAGAGCTTGGACTAGCGGATTTTCGAACCTAGCCAAAAACATTCAGTACTTC	CASSERAWTSGFSNLAKNIQYF
TRBD2	.	TRBV27	TRBJ2-5	TGTGCCAGCAGTACGACTAGCGGGGGGTGGGAGACCCAGTACTTC	CASSTTSGGWETQYF
.	.	TRBV6-5	TRBJ1-1	TGTGCCAGCCAACCCCAGGGGCACACTGAAGCTTTCTTT	CASQPQGHTEAFF
TRBD1	.	TRBV19	TRBJ2-1	TGTGCCAGTAGTATCGGCCCTATCCGACAGGGGGATGATGAGCAGTTCTTC	CASSIGPIRQGDDEQFF
.	.	TRBV29-1	TRBJ1-2	TGCAGCGTTGTCGGTTTCTATGGCTACACCTTC	CSVVGFYGYTF
.	.	TRBV12-3/TRBV12-4	TRBJ2-7	TGTGCCAGCAGTTTAAAAACAGAGCAGTACTTC	CASSLKTEQYF
TRBD1	.	TRBV14	TRBJ1-4	TGTGCCAGCAGCCACTCGTCGTGGCAGGGGGTGACCGCAACTAATGAAAAACTGTTTTTT	CASSHSSWQGVTATNEKLFF
.	.	TRBV12-5	TRBJ2-1	TGTGCTAGTGGTCCCACGGTTGGGGCGGCCTCCTCCTACAATGAGCAGTTCTTC	CASGPTVGAASSYNEQFF
.	.	TRBV25-1	TRBJ1-1	TGTGCCAGCAGTGAATCGGGGGGGCAATCGAACACTGAAGCTTTCTTT	CASSESGGQSNTEAFF
.	.	TRBV5-4	TRBJ1-1	TGTGCCAGCAGCCCGGGACAAACGAACACTGAAGCTTTCTTT	CASSPGQTNTEAFF
TRBD1	once	TRBV27	TRBJ1-6	TGTGCCAGCAGTCCATTGACAGGGTCGGCCTATAATTCACCCCTCCACTTT	CASSPLTGSAYNSPLHF
.	.	TRBV5-6	TRBJ1-1	TGTGCCAGCAGCTTGGGTGTACAGATAAACACTGAAGCTTTCTTT	CASSLGVQINTEAFF
TRBD1	.	TRBV6-6	TRBJ1-2	TGTGCCAGCAGCCCGAGACAGGGATCGAACTATGGCTACACCTTC	CASSPRQGSNYGYTF
.	.	TRBV3-1/TRBV3-2	TRBJ1-4	TGTGCCAGCAGCCTCACCGGGAGAGGAAAAGAAAAACTGTTTTTT	CASSLTGRGKEKLFF
.	.	TRBV18	TRBJ1-5	TGTGCCAGCTCACCATTTGAGAAACAAACCCAGCATTTT	CASSPFEKQTQHF
.	.	TRBV10-3	TRBJ1-4	TGTGCCATCAGTGAGTCGGGGCAGCGCCTTGAAAAACTGTTTTTT	CAISESGQRLEKLFF
.	.	TRBV9	TRBJ1-1	TGTGCCAGCAGCGTAGGAGGGGACACTGAAGCTTTCTTT	CASSVGGDTEAFF
.	.	TRBV23-1	TRBJ1-2	TGCGCCACGTGGGGGCGGGGAGAGGCCTACACCTTC	CATWGRGEAYTF